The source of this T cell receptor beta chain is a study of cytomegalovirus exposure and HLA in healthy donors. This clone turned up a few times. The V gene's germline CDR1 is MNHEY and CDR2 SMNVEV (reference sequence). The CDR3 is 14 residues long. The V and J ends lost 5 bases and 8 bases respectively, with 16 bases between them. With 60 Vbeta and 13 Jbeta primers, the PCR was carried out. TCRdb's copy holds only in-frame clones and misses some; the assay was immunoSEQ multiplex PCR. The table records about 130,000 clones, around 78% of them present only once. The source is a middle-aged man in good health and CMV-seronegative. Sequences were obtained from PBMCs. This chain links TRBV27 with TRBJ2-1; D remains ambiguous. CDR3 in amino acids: CASSPTPARDEQFF. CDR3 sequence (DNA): TGTGCCAGCAGTCCAACCCCCGCCCGCGATGAGCAGTTCTTC.